This TCR beta chain was obtained from a study of cytomegalovirus exposure and HLA in healthy donors. Germline lookup yields CDR1 MDHEN and CDR2 SYDVKM. V was clipped by 2 bases and J by 1 base, with 9 bases between them. The CDR3 spans 15 residues. Findings and caveats of the study: It was found in a later analysis that first-cohort TCR clusters tended to co-occur in the 90 to 150 validation repertoires. The classifier reportedly diagnosed cytomegalovirus status with high specificity and sensitivity.

Notes on this clone: Its matching antigen is unknown.

Profiled with immunoSEQ multiplex PCR; TCRdb holds only in-frame clones, not every one. This table has around 20,000 clones, 97% appearing once. Specimen: PBMCs. This TCR was recovered from a man under 40 in good health and CMV-seropositive. The chain combines TRBV28 with TRBJ2-1; no firm D call. Written as DNA, the CDR3 is TGTGCCAGCAGTTTAGTCCCTAAGTCCTACAATGAGCAGTTCTTC. Protein sequence: CASSLVPKSYNEQFF.